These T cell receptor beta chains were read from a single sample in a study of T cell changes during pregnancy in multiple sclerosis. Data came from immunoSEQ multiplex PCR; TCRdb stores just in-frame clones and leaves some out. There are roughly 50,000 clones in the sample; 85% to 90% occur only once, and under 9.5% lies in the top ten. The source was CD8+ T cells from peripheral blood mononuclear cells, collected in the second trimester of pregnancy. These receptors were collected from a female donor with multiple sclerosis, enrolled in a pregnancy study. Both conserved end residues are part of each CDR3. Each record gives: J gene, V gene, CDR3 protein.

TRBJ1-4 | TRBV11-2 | CASSRIGTATNEKLFF
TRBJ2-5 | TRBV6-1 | CASRTGAQETQYF
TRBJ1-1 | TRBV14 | CASSQVPGQMNTEAFF
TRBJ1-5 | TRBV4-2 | CASSQLPATGTENQPQHF
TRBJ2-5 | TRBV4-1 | CASSQRTSGGQETQYF
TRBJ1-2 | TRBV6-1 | CASTEGQGGYYGYTF
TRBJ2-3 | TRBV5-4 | CASSSRGGGSTDTQYF
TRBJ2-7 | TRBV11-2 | CASSLGWGAYEQYF
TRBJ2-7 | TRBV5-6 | CASSLGGGEQYF
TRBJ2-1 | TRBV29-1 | CSVPTGSSYNEQFF
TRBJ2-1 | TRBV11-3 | CASSPRWTGDPISEQFF
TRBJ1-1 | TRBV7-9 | CASSSVIGTPPEAFF
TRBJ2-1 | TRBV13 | CASSLGGGNEQFF
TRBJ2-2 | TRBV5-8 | CASSNLRVGGELFF
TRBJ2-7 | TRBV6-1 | CASSEILIYEQYF
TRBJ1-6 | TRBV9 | CASSPHGQAVNSPLHF
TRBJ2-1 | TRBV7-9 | CASSAQLAGAYNEQFF
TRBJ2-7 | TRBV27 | CASKIGTGHYEQYF
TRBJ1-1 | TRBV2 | CASSESGVETEAFF
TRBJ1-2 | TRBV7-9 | CASSSHATENYGYTF
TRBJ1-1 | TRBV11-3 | CASSLGEDTEAFF
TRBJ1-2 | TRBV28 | CASSTFGQARNYGYTF
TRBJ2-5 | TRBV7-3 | CASSPGTTAQETQYF
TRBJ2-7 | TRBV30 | CAWSPSREQYF
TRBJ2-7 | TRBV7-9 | CASSLRDRPYEQYF
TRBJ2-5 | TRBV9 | CASSVVGGAQETQYF
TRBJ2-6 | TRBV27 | CASRAGAGANVLTF
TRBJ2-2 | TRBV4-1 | CASSQGRGQGVNTGELFF
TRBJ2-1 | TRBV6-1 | CASSANSGVNEQFF
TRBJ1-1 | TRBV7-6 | CASTPSSMNTEAFF
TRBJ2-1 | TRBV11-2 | CASSSSSGPFDEQFF
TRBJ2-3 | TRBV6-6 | CASSLGTRDTQYF
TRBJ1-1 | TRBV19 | CASNSQGASEAFF
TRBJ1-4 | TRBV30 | CAWQQGANEKLFF
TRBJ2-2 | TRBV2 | CASGQEDGELFF
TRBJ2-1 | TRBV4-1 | CASSQEEAGGGNEQFF